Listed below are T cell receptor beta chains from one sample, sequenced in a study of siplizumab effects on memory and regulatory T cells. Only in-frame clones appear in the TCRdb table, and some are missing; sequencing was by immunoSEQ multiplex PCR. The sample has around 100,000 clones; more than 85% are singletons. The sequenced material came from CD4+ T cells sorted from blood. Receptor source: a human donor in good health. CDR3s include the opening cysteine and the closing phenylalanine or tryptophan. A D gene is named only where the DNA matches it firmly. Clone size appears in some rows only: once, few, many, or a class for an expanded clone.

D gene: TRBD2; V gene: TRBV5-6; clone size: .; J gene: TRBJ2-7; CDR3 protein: CASSLGLAATYEQYF; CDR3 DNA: TGTGCCAGCAGCTTGGGGCTAGCGGCTACCTACGAGCAGTACTTC
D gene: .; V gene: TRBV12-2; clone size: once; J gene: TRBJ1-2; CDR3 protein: CASRLCANTGPLWGYTF; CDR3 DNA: TGTGCAAGTCGCTTATGCGCCAACACAGGCCCCCTATGGGGCTACACCTTC
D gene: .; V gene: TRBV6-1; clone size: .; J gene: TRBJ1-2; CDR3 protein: CASNGRMYGYTF; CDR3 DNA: TGTGCCAGCAACGGTCGTATGTATGGCTACACCTTC
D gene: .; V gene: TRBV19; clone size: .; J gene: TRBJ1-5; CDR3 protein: CASAGQNSNQPQHF; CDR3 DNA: TGTGCCAGTGCCGGACAGAATAGCAATCAGCCCCAGCATTTT
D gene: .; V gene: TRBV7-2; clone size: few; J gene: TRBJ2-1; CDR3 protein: CASTLTGNEQFF; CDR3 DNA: TGTGCCAGCACTCTCACCGGCAATGAGCAGTTCTTC
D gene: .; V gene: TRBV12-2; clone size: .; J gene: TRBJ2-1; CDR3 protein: CASRLMGLHNEQFF; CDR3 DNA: TGTGCAAGTCGCCTCATGGGGCTCCACAATGAGCAGTTCTTC
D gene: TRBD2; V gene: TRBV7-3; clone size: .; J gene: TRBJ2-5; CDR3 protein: CASRIQRGGHETQYF; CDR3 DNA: TGTGCCAGCAGGATCCAGCGGGGGGGGCACGAGACCCAGTACTTC
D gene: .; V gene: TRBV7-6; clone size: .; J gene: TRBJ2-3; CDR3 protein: CASSFWGPSTDTQYF; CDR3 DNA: TGTGCCAGCAGCTTCTGGGGGCCGAGCACAGATACGCAGTATTTT
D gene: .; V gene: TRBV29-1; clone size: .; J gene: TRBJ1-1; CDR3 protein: CSGFPVGYTEAFF; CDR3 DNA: TGCAGCGGGTTTCCAGTGGGGTACACTGAAGCTTTCTTT
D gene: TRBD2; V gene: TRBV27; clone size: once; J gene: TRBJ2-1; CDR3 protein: CASSLKRGGPNEQFF; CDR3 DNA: TGTGCCAGCAGTTTAAAGCGGGGGGGCCCCAATGAGCAGTTCTTC
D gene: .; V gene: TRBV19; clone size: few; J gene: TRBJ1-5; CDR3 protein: CASSSVPPQHF; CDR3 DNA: TGTGCCAGTAGTTCAGTCCCGCCCCAGCATTTT
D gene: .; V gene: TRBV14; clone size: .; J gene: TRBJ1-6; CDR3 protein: CASSLGTFASPLHF; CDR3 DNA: TGTGCCAGCAGCCTAGGGACATTTGCTTCACCCCTCCACTTT
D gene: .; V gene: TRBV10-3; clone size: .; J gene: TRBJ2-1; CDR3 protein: CAISGRGDTFKGSYNEQFF; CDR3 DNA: TGTGCCATCAGTGGGAGGGGCGACACATTCAAAGGCTCCTACAATGAGCAGTTCTTC
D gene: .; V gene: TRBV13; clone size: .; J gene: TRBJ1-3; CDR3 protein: CASSPRTDSSGNTIYF; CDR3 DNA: TGTGCCAGCAGCCCGAGGACTGACTCCTCTGGAAACACCATATATTTT
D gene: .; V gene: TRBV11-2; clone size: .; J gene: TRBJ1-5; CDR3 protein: CASSLDTLMNSNQPQHF; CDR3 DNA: TGTGCCAGCAGCTTAGATACCCTCATGAATAGCAATCAGCCCCAGCATTTT
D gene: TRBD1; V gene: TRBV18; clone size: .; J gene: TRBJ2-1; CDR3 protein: CASSSGQPNYNEQFF; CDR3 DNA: TGTGCCAGCTCATCGGGACAGCCAAATTACAATGAGCAGTTCTTC
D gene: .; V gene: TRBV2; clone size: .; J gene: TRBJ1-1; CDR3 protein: CASTGAPGTEAFF; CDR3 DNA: TGTGCCAGCACCGGAGCCCCGGGCACTGAAGCTTTCTTT
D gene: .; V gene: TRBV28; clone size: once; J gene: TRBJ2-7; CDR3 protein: CASSSTGRGTYEQYF; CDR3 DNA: TGTGCCAGCAGTTCCACGGGGAGGGGGACCTACGAGCAGTACTTC
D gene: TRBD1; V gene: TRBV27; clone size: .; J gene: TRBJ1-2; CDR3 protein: CAGSRDRDGYTF; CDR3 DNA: TGTGCCGGCAGTCGTGACAGGGACGGCTACACCTTC
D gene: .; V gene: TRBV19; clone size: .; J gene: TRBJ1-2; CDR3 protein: CASSISDYGYTF; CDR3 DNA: TGTGCCAGTAGTATTTCAGACTATGGCTACACCTTC
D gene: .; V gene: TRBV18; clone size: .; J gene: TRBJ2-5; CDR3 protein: CASSPGLVVETQYF; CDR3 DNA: TGTGCCAGCTCACCCGGACTCGTAGTAGAGACCCAGTACTTC
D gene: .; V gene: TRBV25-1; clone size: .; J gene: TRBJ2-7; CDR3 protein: CASSEYDGPYEQYF; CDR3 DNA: TGTGCCAGCAGTGAATATGACGGACCCTACGAGCAGTACTTC
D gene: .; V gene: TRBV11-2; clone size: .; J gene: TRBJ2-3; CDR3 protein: CASTVQDTQYF; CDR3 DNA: TGTGCCAGCACCGTTCAAGATACGCAGTATTTT